The 31 T cell receptor beta chains in this list originate from one sample, sequenced in a study of blood T cell repertoires in COVID-19. Using immunoSEQ multiplex PCR, the repertoire was profiled, and TCRdb retains in-frame clones only, with some absent. The sample lists about 140,000 clones, about 90% seen once, with about 1.6% in the top ten. Sequenced sample: peripheral blood. The origin of the receptors is an older woman with acute or convalescent COVID-19.

This chain connects TRBV7-3 to TRBJ2-3; TRBD1 might be the D (5 bases). This CDR3 has 14 amino acids. Germline V gene data show CDR1 as SGHTA and CDR2 as FQGTGA. The V end was cut by 5 bases, the J end by 0 bases, with 9 bases between. CDR3 region: CASSQGRSTDTQYF. In DNA form, the CDR3 reads TGTGCCAGCAGCCAGGGAAGAAGCACAGATACGCAGTATTTT.

The J gene is TRBJ1-5, the V gene TRBV7-9; no clear D gene. The CDR3 runs 13 residues. Trimming cost V 1 base and J 4 bases, with 5 bases left between them. The germline gives CDR1 SEHNR, CDR2 FQNEAQ (reference sequence). DNA for the CDR3: TGTGCCAGCAGCTTAGGAGTGAATCAGCCCCAGCATTTT. It codes for CASSLGVNQPQHF.

V and J are TRBV21-1 and TRBJ2-1; the tabulated D call, TRBD2, remains unverified against the DNA. TRBV21-1 is labeled a pseudogene. The CDR3 spans 18 residues. DNA of the CDR3: TGTGCCAGCAGCAAGAGGATCCGCGGGGGGTTCTCCTACAATGAGCAGTTCTTC. Its translation: CASSKRIRGGFSYNEQFF.

The chain is built from TRBV28 and TRBJ1-1; no reliable D call. Germline CDR1 is MDHEN and CDR2 is SYDVKM. The length of the CDR3 is 12 residues. V lost 7 bases to trimming and J lost 5 bases, with 11 bases between them. CDR3 loop: CASKERQTEAFF. The CDR3 bases are TGTGCCAGCAAGGAGAGGCAAACTGAAGCTTTCTTT.

The rearrangement uses TRBV6-5 and TRBJ2-7, with a tentative D call TRBD2 (6 bases). CDR3 length: 14 amino acids. CDR1 is MNHEY, CDR2 SVGAGI, per germline. The V gene lost 4 bases and the J gene lost 5 bases, with 15 bases spanning the gap. The CDR3 sequence: CASSLGAGTHEQYF. The DNA of the CDR3 is TGTGCCAGCAGTTTAGGGGCCGGGACTCACGAGCAGTACTTC.

This chain connects TRBV7-3 to TRBJ1-1; TRBD1 is a possible D gene (6 bases). Per germline, CDR1 SGHTA and CDR2 FQGTGA. The CDR3 sequence is 14 residues long. V was pared by 2 bases and J by 3 bases, with 10 bases between. The CDR3 nucleotides are TGTGCCAGCAGCTTACTAGGGGGAGACACTGAAGCTTTCTTT. It is translated as CASSLLGGDTEAFF.

The chain employs TRBV4-3 and TRBJ1-4, with D unclear. This CDR3 has 17 residues. Germline assignment: CDR1 LGHNA and CDR2 YSLEER. Trimming cost V 1 base and J 3 bases, with 15 bases left between them. The CDR3 sequence is CASSQVWEARPNEKLFF. The CDR3 DNA reads TGCGCCAGCAGCCAAGTCTGGGAGGCCCGGCCTAATGAAAAACTGTTTTTT.

V usage is TRBV4-1 and J usage is TRBJ2-1; TRBD2 matches 9 bases. The germline gives CDR1 MGHRA, CDR2 YSYEKL. CDR3 size: 16 residues. V lost 0 bases and J lost 8; bases outside the gene matches: 8. The chain's CDR3 is CASSQDERGALDEQFF. DNA of the CDR3: TGCGCCAGCAGCCAAGACGAGCGGGGGGCTCTTGATGAGCAGTTCTTC.

The rearrangement links TRBV5-1 to TRBJ1-1; D is unresolved. Germline values: CDR1 SGHRS, CDR2 YFSETQ. Trimming stripped 4 bases from V and 1 base from J, with 20 bases between. The CDR3 has 17 residues. This chain's CDR3 is CASSPHTRGNGNTEAFF. CDR3 coding DNA: TGCGCCAGCAGCCCTCATACCCGCGGGAATGGGAACACTGAAGCTTTCTTT.

CDR3 DNA sequence: TGCGCCAGCAGCTTGGGAGTGTATAGTCAGGGATCCTACGAGCAGTACTTC. Protein sequence: CASSLGVYSQGSYEQYF. The chain is built from TRBV5-1 and TRBJ2-7; D is possibly TRBD1 (5 bases). CDR1 is SGHRS, CDR2 YFSETQ, per germline. The CDR3 totals 17 residues. V was clipped by 0 bases and J by 1 base, with 17 bases between them. Combining the CDR3 with reference TRBV5-1 and TRBJ2-7 gives the whole variable domain KAGVTQTPRYLIKTRGQQVTLSCSPISGHRSVSWYQQTPGQGLQFLFEYFSETQRNKGNFPGRFSGRQFSNSRSEMNVSTLELGDSALYLCASSLGVYSQGSYEQYFGPGTRLTVT.

In nucleotides, the CDR3 is TGTGCCAGCACGAGTAGGGGGCTGGGCACAGATACGCAGTATTTT. Protein: CASTSRGLGTDTQYF. V is TRBV2 and J is TRBJ2-3; 7 bases are a match to TRBD1. J lost 1 base, V lost 7 bases, and 8 bases had no gene match. The CDR3 covers 15 residues. Germline-derived CDR1 and CDR2 are SNHLY and FYNNEI.

In DNA, the CDR3 is TGCGCCAGCAGCCGAGGGTCGTTGAACACTGAAGCTTTCTTT. Its translation: CASSRGSLNTEAFF. This sequence joins TRBV4-1 and TRBJ1-1, with D unclear. The CDR3 is 14 amino acids. CDR1 is MGHRA and CDR2 is YSYEKL in the germline V gene. Trimming stripped 4 bases from V and 0 bases from J, with 9 bases between.

This chain links TRBV11-3 with TRBJ2-5, with TRBD2 identical over 10 bases. CDR1 SGHNT and CDR2 YENEEA come from the germline V gene. V gave up 5 bases and J gave up 2 bases; unmatched junction bases: 8. This CDR3 is 16 amino acids long. CDR3 amino acids: CASSLRVSGRQETQYF. The CDR3 nucleotides read TGTGCCAGCAGCCTGAGGGTTAGCGGGAGGCAAGAGACCCAGTACTTC.

The chain joins TRBV5-8 to TRBJ1-5; D is perhaps TRBD1 (5 bases). Germline CDR1 is SGHTS and CDR2 is YDEGEE. This CDR3 comprises 16 residues. Trimming left V 4 bases short and J 7 bases short, with 21 bases between. CDR3 in amino acids: CASSPGEGGAKQPQHF. DNA of the CDR3: TGTGCCAGCAGCCCCGGAGAGGGAGGGGCAAAACAGCCCCAGCATTTT.

The V gene is TRBV3-1 (or the pseudogene TRBV3-2), the J gene TRBJ2-7; TRBD1 might be the D (6 bases). Germline V lookup: CDR1 LGHDT, CDR2 YNNKEL (reference sequence). The CDR3 runs to 15 residues. V lost 0 bases, J lost 4 bases, and 13 bases lay in between. DNA for the CDR3: TGTGCCAGCAGCCAAGAAGCAGGGACATATTACGAGCAGTACTTC. This translates into CASSQEAGTYYEQYF.

The chain joins TRBV28 to TRBJ2-7, with 9 bases lining up with TRBD2. CDR3 length: 14 amino acids. J was trimmed by 5 bases and V by 8 bases; bases with no gene match: 10. Germline V CDR1 and CDR2: MDHEN, SYDVKM. The DNA of the CDR3 is TGTGCCAGCCCTCCGGCGGGGGGGAACCACGAGCAGTACTTC. As protein: CASPPAGGNHEQYF.

The chain couples TRBV6-5 to TRBJ2-2; D gene unclear. V was cut by 4 bases and J by 5 bases, with 11 bases left in between. This CDR3 has 14 residues. The V gene's germline CDR1 is MNHEY and CDR2 SVGAGI. The CDR3 coding sequence is TGTGCCAGCAGTTTCCGCGCCGGGACCGGGGAGCTGTTTTTT. Its translation: CASSFRAGTGELFF.

The chain is built from TRBV10-1 and TRBJ1-2; D unresolved. V was trimmed by 7 bases and J by 7 bases, leaving 16 bases between them. Germline loops: CDR1 WNHNN, CDR2 SYGVQD (reference sequence). The CDR3 spans 13 residues. CDR3 protein: CASTERNCRGYTF. The CDR3 coding sequence is TGCGCCAGCACCGAGCGGAATTGTCGTGGCTACACCTTC.

The gene calls are TRBV7-2 and TRBJ1-2; the D is unclear. Germline assignment: CDR1 SGHTA and CDR2 FQGNSA. This CDR3 has 14 amino acids. V was pared by 1 base and J by 8 bases, with 14 bases between. The CDR3 spells CASSLGSGSKGYTF. DNA of the CDR3: TGTGCCAGCAGCTTAGGATCGGGGTCGAAGGGCTACACCTTC.

CDR3 coding DNA: TGCGCCAGCAGCACGGGAGGTCCAGGGGGCCGCCTAAGCTCCTACGAGCAGTACTTC. This codes for CASSTGGPGGRLSSYEQYF. This chain uses TRBV5-1 with TRBJ2-7; D may be TRBD1 (8 bases). Deletions cut 4 bases from V and 0 bases from J, with 26 bases between. CDR3 length equals 19 residues. Germline V gene sequence: CDR1 SGHRS, CDR2 YFSETQ.

The chain couples TRBV7-9 to TRBJ2-1; TRBD2 might be the D (6 bases). The CDR3 covers 15 residues. CDR1 SEHNR and CDR2 FQNEAQ come from the germline V gene (reference sequence). Trimming took 2 bases from V and 2 from J, leaving 10 bases between them. In DNA, the CDR3 is TGTGCCAGCAGCTTATGGGGCGGGACCTACAATGAGCAGTTCTTC. Its translation is CASSLWGGTYNEQFF.

The chain is built from TRBV3-1 (or the pseudogene TRBV3-2) and TRBJ2-3; no clear D gene. The CDR3 contains 13 residues. Germline V gene lookup returns CDR1 LGHDT and CDR2 YNNKEL (reference sequence). The V and J ends lost 0 bases and 8 bases respectively, with 9 bases between them. CDR3 amino acids: CASSQDHRSTQYF. Here the CDR3 DNA reads TGTGCCAGCAGCCAAGATCATCGCAGTACGCAGTATTTT.

The chain employs TRBV6-5 and TRBJ1-5; D call uncertain. Germline V gene sequence: CDR1 MNHEY, CDR2 SVGAGI. The CDR3 has 13 residues. Trimming left V 1 base short and J 7 bases short, with 8 bases between. Here the CDR3 reads CASSYYGGQPQHF. For the CDR3, the DNA is TGTGCCAGCAGTTACTATGGCGGCCAGCCCCAGCATTTT.

The chain joins TRBV7-2 to TRBJ1-2, with 8 nucleotides matching TRBD1. This CDR3 comprises 15 residues. CDR1 is SGHTA, CDR2 FQGNSA, per germline. V dropped 5 bases and J dropped 1; count of bases not matched to a gene: 6. Here the CDR3 reads CASSLGQGFNYGYTF. The CDR3 DNA reads as TGTGCCAGCAGCCTCGGACAGGGCTTTAACTATGGCTACACCTTC.

The genes are TRBV19 and TRBJ1-5; weak D call: TRBD1 (5 bases). Per germline, CDR1 LNHDA and CDR2 SQIVND (reference sequence). Deletions cut 6 bases from V and 6 bases from J, with 21 bases between. The CDR3 contains 16 residues. Here the CDR3 reads CASSPLWGQTGQPQHF. Written as DNA, the CDR3 is TGTGCCAGTAGCCCATTATGGGGCCAGACGGGTCAGCCCCAGCATTTT. Complete variable domain (other parts from reference TRBV19 and TRBJ1-5): DGGITQSPKYLFRKEGQNVTLSCEQNLNHDAMYWYRQDPGQGLRLIYYSQIVNDFQKGDIAEGYSVSREKKESFPLTVTSAQKNPTAFYLCASSPLWGQTGQPQHFGDGTRLSIL.

This clone was observed a single time. The rearrangement joins TRBV27 to TRBJ1-2, with D perhaps matching TRBD1 (5 bases). The CDR3 extends over 15 amino acids. V lost 4 bases, J lost 7 bases, and 19 bases lay in between. Per germline, CDR1 MNHEY and CDR2 SMNVEV (reference sequence). This chain's CDR3 is CASSSSLTAPIGYTF. The CDR3 coding sequence is TGTGCCAGCAGTTCCTCCTTGACAGCGCCAATTGGCTACACCTTC.

V is TRBV3-1 (or the pseudogene TRBV3-2) and J is TRBJ2-7, with 7 bases matching TRBD2. CDR3 length: 16 residues. Per germline, CDR1 LGHDT and CDR2 YNNKEL (reference sequence). Germline trimming cut 1 base from V and 5 bases from J; bases unmatched to any gene: 11. The CDR3 loop reads CASSQGIVTSYHEQYF. DNA for the CDR3: TGTGCCAGCAGCCAAGGAATCGTGACTAGCTACCACGAGCAGTACTTC.

As regards this clone: Distinct nucleotide sequences in the sample also encode this CDR3. The chain recombines TRBV7-9 with TRBJ1-2; tentatively, D is TRBD1 (5 bases). This CDR3 is 15 amino acids long. Germline lookup yields CDR1 SEHNR and CDR2 FQNEAQ (reference sequence). V lost 1 base and J 4 bases, leaving 13 bases between the germline ends. The CDR3 DNA is TGTGCCAGCAGCTTAGGGCAGGGTGGCGGCTATGGCTACACCTTC. Protein sequence: CASSLGQGGGYGYTF.

This clone was recorded once. The chain is built from TRBV6-6 and TRBJ2-5, with 8 bases lining up with TRBD2. J gave up 5 bases and V 4 bases, and 12 bases lay outside the gene matches. CDR3 size: 16 residues. Germline loops: CDR1 MNHNY, CDR2 SVGAGI (reference sequence). DNA of the CDR3: TGTGCCAGCAGTTCCTCGGGAGTAGCGGGGTTGGAGACCCAGTACTTC. This encodes CASSSSGVAGLETQYF.

This chain uses TRBV6-4 with TRBJ1-1; perhaps TRBD1 as D (5 bases). Looked up from germline, CDR1 is MRHNA and CDR2 is SNTAGT. This CDR3 is 17 amino acids long. V was pared by 2 bases and J by 0 bases, with 16 bases between. The DNA of the CDR3 is TGTGCCAGCAGTGACGAACTCCAGGGACTCATGAACACTGAAGCTTTCTTT. The encoded protein is CASSDELQGLMNTEAFF.

The chain couples TRBV27 to TRBJ2-7; D is unclear. V dropped 5 bases and J dropped 3 bases, with 11 bases sitting between them. The CDR3 length is 13 residues. Germline V lookup: CDR1 MNHEY, CDR2 SMNVEV (reference sequence). The CDR3 sequence: CASSNTPLYEQYF. Here the CDR3 DNA reads TGTGCCAGCAGTAACACCCCGCTCTACGAGCAGTACTTC.